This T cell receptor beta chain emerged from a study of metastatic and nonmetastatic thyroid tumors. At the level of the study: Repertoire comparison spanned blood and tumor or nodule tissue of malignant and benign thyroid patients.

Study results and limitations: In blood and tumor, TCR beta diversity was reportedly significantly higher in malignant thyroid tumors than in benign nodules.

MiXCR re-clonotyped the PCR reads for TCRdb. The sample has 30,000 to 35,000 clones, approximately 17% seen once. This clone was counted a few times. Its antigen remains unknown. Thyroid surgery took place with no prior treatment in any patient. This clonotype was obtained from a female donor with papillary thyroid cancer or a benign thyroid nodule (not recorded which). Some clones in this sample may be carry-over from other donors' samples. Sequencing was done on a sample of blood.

In nucleotides, the CDR3 is TGTGCCAGCAGCCTCCTATTATGGACAGATACGCAGTATTTT. Translated, it gives CASSLLLWTDTQYF. The chain employs TRBV7-2 and TRBJ2-3; D gene uncertain. The CDR3 loop spans 14 amino acids. Per germline, CDR1 SGHTA and CDR2 FQGNSA. V was trimmed by 5 bases and J by 3 bases, leaving 12 bases between them.